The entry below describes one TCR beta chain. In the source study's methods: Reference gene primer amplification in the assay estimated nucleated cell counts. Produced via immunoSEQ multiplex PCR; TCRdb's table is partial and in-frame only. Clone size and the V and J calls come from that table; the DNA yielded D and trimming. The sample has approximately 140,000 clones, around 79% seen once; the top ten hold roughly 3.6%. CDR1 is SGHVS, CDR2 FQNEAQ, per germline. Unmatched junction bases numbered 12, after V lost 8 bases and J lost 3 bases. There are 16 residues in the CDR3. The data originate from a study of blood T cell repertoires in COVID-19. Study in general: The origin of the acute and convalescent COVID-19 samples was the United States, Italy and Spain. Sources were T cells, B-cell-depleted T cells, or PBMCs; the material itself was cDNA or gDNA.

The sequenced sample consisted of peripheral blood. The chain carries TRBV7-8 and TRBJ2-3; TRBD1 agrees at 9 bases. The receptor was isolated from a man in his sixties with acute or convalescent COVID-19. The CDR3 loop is CASCPDRTGVTDTQYF. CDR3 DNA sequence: TGTGCCAGCTGTCCAGACCGGACAGGGGTGACAGATACGCAGTATTTT.